This T cell receptor beta chain came from a study of yellow fever vaccine responses in identical twins. Study observations and caveats: On the reported evidence, twins' vaccine T cell responses seemed partly convergent and partly personalized.

TCRdb re-called the RT-PCR reads through MiXCR, storing one row per CDR3 protein. Of approximately 7,200 distinct CDR3 sequences detected, about 86% appear once; the ten largest clones hold roughly 1.2%. A note on this clonotype: Its antigen is not identified.

The sequencing used T cells from blood (PBMCs), unsorted or a sorted subset (not recorded which), collected before or after yellow fever vaccination (not recorded which). This clonotype was obtained from a woman aged 18-29 years who received the yellow fever vaccine.

CDR3 amino acids: CASSLGGSIYEQYF. The CDR3 DNA sequence: TGTGCCAGCAGCTTAGGCGGGAGTATCTACGAGCAGTACTTC. The chain links TRBV11-3 to TRBJ2-7; TRBD2 agrees at 7 bases. J was trimmed by 3 bases and V by 1 base; bases with no gene match: 3. CDR1 is SGHNT and CDR2 is YENEEA in the germline V gene. CDR3 length: 14 amino acids.